The sequence of this T cell receptor (beta chain) was determined in a study of shared clonotypes between healthy human individuals. Study in general: Each donor's CD8 memory used one plate, CD8 naive two, each CD4 subset three.

Naive CD8 cells lacked CD45RO and underwent positive selection for CCR7, leaving out terminally differentiated effector memory CD45RA+ cells. Concerning this clone itself: Its cognate antigen is unknown.

Study observations and caveats: A handful of donors showed sharing of approximately 5% of naive CD4 clonotypes. Investigators expected sequencing depth to affect clonotype sharing among donors.

V lost 7 bases, J lost 6 bases, and 16 bases lay in between. The CDR3 length is 13 residues. The germline V gene has CDR1 MDHEN and CDR2 SYDVKM. Only in-frame clones appear in the TCRdb table, and some are missing; sequencing was by immunoSEQ multiplex PCR. The profile covers approximately 740,000 clones, with about 92% appearing a single time and less than 25% taken by the ten largest. This sequence joins TRBV28 and TRBJ2-7; D is uncertain. What was sequenced was naive CD8+ T cells sorted from blood. The clonotype originates from a man aged 25 to 45 in good health. The CDR3 DNA sequence: TGTGCCAGCAATAAAGTTGGGGTGTTCGAGCAGTACTTC. It yields the protein CASNKVGVFEQYF.